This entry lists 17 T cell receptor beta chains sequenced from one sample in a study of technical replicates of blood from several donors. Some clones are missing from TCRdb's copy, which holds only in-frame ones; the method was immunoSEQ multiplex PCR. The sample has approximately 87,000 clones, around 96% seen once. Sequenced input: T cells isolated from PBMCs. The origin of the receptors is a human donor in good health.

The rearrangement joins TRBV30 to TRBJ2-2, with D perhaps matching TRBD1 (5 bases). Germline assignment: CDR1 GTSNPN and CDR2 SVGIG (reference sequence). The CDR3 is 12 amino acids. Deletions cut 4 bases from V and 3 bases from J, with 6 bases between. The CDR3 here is CAWKGDTGELFF. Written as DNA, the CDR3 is TGTGCCTGGAAAGGGGACACCGGGGAGCTGTTTTTT.

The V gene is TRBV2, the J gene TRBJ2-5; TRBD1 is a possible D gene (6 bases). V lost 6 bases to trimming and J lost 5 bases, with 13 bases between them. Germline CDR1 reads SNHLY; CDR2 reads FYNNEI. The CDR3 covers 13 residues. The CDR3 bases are TGTGCCAGCAGGTCCACAGGGACCGAGACCCAGTACTTC. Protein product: CASRSTGTETQYF.

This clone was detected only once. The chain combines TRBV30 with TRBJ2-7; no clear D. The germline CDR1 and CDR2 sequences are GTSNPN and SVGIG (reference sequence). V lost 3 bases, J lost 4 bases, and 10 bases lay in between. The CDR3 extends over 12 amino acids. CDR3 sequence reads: CAWSGSWYEQYF. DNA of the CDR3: TGTGCCTGGAGCGGGTCCTGGTACGAGCAGTACTTC.

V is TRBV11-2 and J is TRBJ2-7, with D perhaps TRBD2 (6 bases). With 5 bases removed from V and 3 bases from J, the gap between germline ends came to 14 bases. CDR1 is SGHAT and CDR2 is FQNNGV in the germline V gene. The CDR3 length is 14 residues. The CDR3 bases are TGTGCCAGCAGCCCCGGTGGGGGGTACTACGAGCAGTACTTC. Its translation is CASSPGGGYYEQYF.

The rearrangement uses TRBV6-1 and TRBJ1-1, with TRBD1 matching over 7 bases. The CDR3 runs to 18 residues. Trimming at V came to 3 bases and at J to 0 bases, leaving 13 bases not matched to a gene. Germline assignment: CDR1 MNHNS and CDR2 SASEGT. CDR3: CASSDIFGTEIMNTEAFF. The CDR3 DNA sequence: TGTGCCAGCAGTGATATTTTCGGGACAGAAATCATGAACACTGAAGCTTTCTTT.

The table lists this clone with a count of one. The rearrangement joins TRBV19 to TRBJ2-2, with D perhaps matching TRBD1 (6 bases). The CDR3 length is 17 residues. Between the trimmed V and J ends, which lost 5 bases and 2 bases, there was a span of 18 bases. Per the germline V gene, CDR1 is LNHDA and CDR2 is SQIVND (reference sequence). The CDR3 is CASSAFPGTPNTGELFF. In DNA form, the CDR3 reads TGTGCCAGTAGTGCATTTCCCGGGACACCTAACACCGGGGAGCTGTTTTTT. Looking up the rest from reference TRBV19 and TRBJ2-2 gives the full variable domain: DGGITQSPKYLFRKEGQNVTLSCEQNLNHDAMYWYRQDPGQGLRLIYYSQIVNDFQKGDIAEGYSVSREKKESFPLTVTSAQKNPTAFYLCASSAFPGTPNTGELFFGEGSRLTVL.

The CDR3, as DNA: TGTGCCAGCAGTTACTCGGTCAGATCTAATGAAAAACTGTTTTTT. It specifies CASSYSVRSNEKLFF. The chain has TRBV6-5 and TRBJ1-4; no reliable D call. Germline assignment: CDR1 MNHEY and CDR2 SVGAGI. Trimming cost V 0 bases and J 3 bases, with 8 bases left between them. The CDR3 extends over 15 amino acids.

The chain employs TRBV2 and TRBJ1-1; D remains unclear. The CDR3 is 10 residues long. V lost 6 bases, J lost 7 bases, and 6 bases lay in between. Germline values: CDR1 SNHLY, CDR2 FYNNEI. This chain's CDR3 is CASRHHEAFF. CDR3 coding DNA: TGTGCCAGCAGACATCATGAAGCTTTCTTT.

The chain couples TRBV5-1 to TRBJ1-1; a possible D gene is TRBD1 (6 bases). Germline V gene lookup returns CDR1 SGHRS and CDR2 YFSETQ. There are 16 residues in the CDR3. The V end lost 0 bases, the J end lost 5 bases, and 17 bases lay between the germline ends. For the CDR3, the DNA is TGCGCCAGCAGCTTGGCCCCGAGGGGGGGGGAGACTGAAGCTTTCTTT. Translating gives CASSLAPRGGETEAFF. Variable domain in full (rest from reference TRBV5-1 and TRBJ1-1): KAGVTQTPRYLIKTRGQQVTLSCSPISGHRSVSWYQQTPGQGLQFLFEYFSETQRNKGNFPGRFSGRQFSNSRSEMNVSTLELGDSALYLCASSLAPRGGETEAFFGQGTRLTVV.

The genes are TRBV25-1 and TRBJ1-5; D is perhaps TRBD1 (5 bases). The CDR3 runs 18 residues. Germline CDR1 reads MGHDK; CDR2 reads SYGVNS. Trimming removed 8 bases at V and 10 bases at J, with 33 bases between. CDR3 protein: CASSSNTSGGSNPHPQHF. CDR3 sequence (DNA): TGTGCCAGCTCCTCCAATACTTCCGGGGGGAGCAATCCTCACCCCCAGCATTTT.

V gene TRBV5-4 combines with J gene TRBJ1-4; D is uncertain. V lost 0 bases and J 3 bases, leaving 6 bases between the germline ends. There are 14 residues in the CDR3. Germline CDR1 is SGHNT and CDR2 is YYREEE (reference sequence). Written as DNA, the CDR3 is TGTGCCAGCAGCTTGGTGGGAGCTAATGAAAAACTGTTTTTT. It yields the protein CASSLVGANEKLFF.

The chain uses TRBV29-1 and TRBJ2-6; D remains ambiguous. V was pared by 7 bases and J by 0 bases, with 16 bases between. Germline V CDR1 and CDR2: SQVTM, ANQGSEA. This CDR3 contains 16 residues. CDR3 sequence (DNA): TGCAGCGCTCCTGACTTCTCATTCTCTGGGGCCAACGTCCTGACTTTC. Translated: CSAPDFSFSGANVLTF.

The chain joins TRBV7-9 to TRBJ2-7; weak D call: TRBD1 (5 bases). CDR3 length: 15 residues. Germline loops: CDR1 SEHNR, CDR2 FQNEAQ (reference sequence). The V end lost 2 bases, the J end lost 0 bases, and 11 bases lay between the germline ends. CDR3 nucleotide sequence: TGTGCCAGCAGCTTATCAGGGTCGAACTCCTACGAGCAGTACTTC. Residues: CASSLSGSNSYEQYF.

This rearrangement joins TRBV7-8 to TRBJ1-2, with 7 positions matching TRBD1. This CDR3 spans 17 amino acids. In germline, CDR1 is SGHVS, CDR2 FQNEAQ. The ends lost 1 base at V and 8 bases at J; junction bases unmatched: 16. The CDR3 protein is CASSLGIGGGSPDGYTF. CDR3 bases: TGTGCCAGCAGCTTAGGAATTGGAGGGGGCTCCCCCGACGGCTACACCTTC.

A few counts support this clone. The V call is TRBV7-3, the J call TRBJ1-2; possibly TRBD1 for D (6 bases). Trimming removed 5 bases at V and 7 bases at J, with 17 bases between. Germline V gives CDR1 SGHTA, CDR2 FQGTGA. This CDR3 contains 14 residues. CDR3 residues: CASSSDRPPTGYTF. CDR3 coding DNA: TGTGCCAGCAGCAGTGACAGGCCGCCTACTGGCTACACCTTC.

The DNA for the CDR3 is TGTGCCAGCAGTTACAGGGACAGGGGGCTCTACGAGCAGTACTTC. This sequence encodes CASSYRDRGLYEQYF. This chain joins TRBV6-5 and TRBJ2-7; 12 bases match TRBD1. Germline-derived CDR1 and CDR2 are MNHEY and SVGAGI. The CDR3 contains 15 residues. J lost 3 bases, V lost 2 bases, and 2 bases had no gene match.

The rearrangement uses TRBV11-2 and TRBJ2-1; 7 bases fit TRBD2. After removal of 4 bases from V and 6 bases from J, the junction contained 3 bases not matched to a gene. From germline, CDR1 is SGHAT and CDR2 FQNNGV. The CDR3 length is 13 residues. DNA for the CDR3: TGTGCCAGCAGCTCGGGACTACCCAATGAGCAGTTCTTC. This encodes CASSSGLPNEQFF.